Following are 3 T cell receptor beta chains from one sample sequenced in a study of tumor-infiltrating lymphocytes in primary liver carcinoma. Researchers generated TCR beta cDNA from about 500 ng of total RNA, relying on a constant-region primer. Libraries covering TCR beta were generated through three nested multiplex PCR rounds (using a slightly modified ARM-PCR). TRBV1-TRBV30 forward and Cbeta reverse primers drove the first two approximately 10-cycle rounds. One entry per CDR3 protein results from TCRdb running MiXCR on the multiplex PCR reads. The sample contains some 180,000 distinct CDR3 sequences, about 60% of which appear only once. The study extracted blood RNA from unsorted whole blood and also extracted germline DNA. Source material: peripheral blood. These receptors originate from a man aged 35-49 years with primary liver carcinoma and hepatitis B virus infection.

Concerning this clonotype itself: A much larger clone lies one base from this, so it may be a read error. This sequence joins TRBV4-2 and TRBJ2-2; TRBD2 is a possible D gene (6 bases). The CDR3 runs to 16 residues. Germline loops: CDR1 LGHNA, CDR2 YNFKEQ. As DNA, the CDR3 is TGTGGCAGCAGCCAAGACCCTAGCGTCAACACCGGGGAGCTGTTTTTT. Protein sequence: CGSSQDPSVNTGELFF.

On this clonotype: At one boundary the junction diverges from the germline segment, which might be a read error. The CDR3 sequence: CVSSRDPPYEQYF. CDR3 bases: TGTGTCAGCAGCAGGGACCCTCCCTACGAGCAGTACTTC. The chain recombines TRBV6-1 with TRBJ2-7; D may be TRBD1 or TRBD2 (5 bases each). CDR3 length: 13 residues. The germline gives CDR1 MNHNS, CDR2 SASEGT.

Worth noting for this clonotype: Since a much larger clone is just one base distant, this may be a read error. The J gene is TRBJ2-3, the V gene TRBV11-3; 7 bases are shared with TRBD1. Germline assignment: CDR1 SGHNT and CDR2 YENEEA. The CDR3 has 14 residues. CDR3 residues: CAGSPGTGTDTQYF. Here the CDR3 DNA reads TGTGCCGGCAGCCCCGGGACAGGCACAGATACGCAGTATTTT.